This paragraph reports one T cell receptor (beta chain). The data were obtained in a study of glioma-infiltrating T cells after dendritic cell vaccination. Across the whole study: Monocyte-derived dendritic cells, cultured seven days with IL-4 and GM-CSF, were pulsed with autologous tumor lysate.

The table came from immunoSEQ multiplex PCR; TCRdb's copy has only in-frame clones and leaves some out. Among about 21,000 clones listed, 79% were seen once. The CDR3 runs to 16 residues. CDR1 and CDR2 (germline): SGHKS, YYEKEE (reference sequence). V was clipped by 3 bases and J by 4 bases; unmatched bases: 11. The receptor was isolated from a human donor with glioblastoma. The V call is TRBV5-5, the J call TRBJ2-5, with 8 bases fitting TRBD1. The source was blood, collected before dendritic cell vaccination. Here the CDR3 reads CASSWGTGTGGETQYF. The DNA of the CDR3 is TGTGCCAGCAGCTGGGGGACCGGGACAGGAGGAGAGACCCAGTACTTC. The variable domain in full, completed from reference TRBV5-5 and TRBJ2-5, reads DAGVTQSPTHLIKTRGQQVTLRCSPISGHKSVSWYQQVLGQGPQFIFQYYEKEERGRGNFPDRFSARQFPNYSSELNVNALLLGDSALYLCASSWGTGTGGETQYFGPGTRLLVL.